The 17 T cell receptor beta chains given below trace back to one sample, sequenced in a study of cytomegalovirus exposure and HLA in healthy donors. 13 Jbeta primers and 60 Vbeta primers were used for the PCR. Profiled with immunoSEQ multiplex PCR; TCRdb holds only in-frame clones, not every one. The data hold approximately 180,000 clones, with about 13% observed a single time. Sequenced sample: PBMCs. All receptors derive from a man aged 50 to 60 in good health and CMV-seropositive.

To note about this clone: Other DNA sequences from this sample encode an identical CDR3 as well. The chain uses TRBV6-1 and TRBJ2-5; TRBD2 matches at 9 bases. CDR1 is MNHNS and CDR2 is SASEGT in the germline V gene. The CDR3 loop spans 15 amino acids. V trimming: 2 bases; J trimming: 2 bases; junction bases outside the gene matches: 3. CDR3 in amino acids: CASSEWAGGQETQYF. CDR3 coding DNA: TGTGCCAGCAGTGAATGGGCGGGGGGGCAAGAGACCCAGTACTTC.

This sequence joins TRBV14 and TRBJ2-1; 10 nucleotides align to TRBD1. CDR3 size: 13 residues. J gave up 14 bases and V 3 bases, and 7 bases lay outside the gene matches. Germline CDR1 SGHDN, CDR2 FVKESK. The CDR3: CASSQDRGSGEFF. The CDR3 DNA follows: TGTGCCAGCAGCCAGGACAGGGGGTCCGGGGAGTTCTTC.

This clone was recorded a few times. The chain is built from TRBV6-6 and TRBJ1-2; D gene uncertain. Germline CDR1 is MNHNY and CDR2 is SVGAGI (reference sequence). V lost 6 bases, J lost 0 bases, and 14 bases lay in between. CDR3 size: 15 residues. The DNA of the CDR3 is TGTGCCAGCAGAATCACGGAGGGAACTAACTATGGCTACACCTTC. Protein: CASRITEGTNYGYTF.

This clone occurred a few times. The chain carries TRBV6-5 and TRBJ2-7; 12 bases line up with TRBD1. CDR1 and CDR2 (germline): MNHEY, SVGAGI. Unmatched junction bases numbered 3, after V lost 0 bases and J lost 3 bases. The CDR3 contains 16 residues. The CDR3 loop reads CASSYSGTGGSYEQYF. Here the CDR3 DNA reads TGTGCCAGCAGTTACTCCGGGACAGGGGGCAGCTACGAGCAGTACTTC.

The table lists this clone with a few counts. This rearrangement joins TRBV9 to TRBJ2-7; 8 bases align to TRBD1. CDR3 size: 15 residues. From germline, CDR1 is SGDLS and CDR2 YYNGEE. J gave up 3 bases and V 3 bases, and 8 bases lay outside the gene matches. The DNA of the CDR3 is TGTGCCAGCAGCGCCCGAGACAGGGGAGGCTACGAGCAGTACTTC. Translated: CASSARDRGGYEQYF.

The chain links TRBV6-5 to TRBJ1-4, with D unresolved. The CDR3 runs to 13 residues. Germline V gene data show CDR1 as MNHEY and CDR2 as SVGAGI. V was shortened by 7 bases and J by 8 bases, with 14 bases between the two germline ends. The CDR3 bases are TGTGCCAGCACGCGGGATCTGAAAGAAAAACTGTTTTTT. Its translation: CASTRDLKEKLFF.

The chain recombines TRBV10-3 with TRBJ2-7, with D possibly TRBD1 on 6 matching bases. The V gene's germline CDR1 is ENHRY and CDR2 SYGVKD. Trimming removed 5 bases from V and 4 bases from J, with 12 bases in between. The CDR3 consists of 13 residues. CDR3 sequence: CAISKDRTYEQYV. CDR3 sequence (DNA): TGTGCCATCAGTAAGGACAGAACTTACGAGCAGTACGTC.

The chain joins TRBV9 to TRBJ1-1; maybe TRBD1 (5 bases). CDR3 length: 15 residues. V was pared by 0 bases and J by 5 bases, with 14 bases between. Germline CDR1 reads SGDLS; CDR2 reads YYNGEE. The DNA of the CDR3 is TGTGCCAGCAGCGTAGGTAAAGGGGTGGTAACTGAAGCTTTCTTT. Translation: CASSVGKGVVTEAFF.

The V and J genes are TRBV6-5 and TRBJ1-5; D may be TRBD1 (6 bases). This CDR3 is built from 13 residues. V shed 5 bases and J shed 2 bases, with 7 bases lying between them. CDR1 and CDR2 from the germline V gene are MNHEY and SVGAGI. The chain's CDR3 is CASSRTGNQPQHF. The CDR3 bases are TGTGCCAGCAGTAGGACAGGCAATCAGCCCCAGCATTTT.

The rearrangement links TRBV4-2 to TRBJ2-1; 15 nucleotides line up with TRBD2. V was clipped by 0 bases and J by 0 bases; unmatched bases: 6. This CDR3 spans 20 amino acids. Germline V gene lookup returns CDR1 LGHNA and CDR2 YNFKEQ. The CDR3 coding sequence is TGTGCCAGCAGCCAAGATCCGGGACTAGCGGGGGGACACTCCTACAATGAGCAGTTCTTC. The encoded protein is CASSQDPGLAGGHSYNEQFF.

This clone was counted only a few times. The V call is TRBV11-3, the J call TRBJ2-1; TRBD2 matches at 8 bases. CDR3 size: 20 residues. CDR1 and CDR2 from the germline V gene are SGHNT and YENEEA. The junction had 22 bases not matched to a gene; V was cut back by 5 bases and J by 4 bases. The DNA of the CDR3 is TGTGCCAGCAGCGTCGGGCTGGGGCCGGGGGGGCCATGGAATTACAATGAGCAGTTCTTC. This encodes CASSVGLGPGGPWNYNEQFF.

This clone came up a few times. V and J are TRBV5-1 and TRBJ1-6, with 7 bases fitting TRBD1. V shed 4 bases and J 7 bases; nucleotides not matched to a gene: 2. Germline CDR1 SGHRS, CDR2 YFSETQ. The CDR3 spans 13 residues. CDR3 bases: TGCGCCAGCAGCCCGGACAGGAATTCACCCCTCCACTTT. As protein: CASSPDRNSPLHF.

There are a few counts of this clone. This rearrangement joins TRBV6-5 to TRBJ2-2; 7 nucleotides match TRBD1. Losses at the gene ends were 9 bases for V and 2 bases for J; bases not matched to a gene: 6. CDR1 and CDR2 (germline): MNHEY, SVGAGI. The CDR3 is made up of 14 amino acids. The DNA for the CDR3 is TGTGCCAGTTCGACAGGGAGAAACACCGGGGAGCTGTTTTTT. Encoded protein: CASSTGRNTGELFF.

The CDR3 nucleotides are TGTGCCAGCAGCTTAGGACAGGGGGCGGGTAATGAAAAACTGTTTTTT. Translation gives CASSLGQGAGNEKLFF. The chain couples TRBV7-6 to TRBJ1-4; 10 bases map to TRBD1. V gave up 1 base and J gave up 4 bases; unmatched junction bases: 3. CDR3 length: 16 amino acids. Per the germline V gene, CDR1 is SGHVS and CDR2 is FNYEAQ.

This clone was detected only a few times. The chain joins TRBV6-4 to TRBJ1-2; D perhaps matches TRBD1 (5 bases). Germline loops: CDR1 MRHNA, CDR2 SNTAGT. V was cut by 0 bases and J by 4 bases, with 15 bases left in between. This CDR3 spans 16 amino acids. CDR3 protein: CASSDSSRGVGYGYTF. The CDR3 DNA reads TGTGCCAGCAGTGACTCGAGTCGGGGGGTTGGCTATGGCTACACCTTC.

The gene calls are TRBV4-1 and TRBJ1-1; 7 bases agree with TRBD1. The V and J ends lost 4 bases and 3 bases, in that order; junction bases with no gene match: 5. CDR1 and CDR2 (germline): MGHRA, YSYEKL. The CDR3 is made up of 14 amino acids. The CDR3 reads CASSRGTVDTEAFF. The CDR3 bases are TGCGCCAGCAGCCGTGGGACAGTCGACACTGAAGCTTTCTTT.

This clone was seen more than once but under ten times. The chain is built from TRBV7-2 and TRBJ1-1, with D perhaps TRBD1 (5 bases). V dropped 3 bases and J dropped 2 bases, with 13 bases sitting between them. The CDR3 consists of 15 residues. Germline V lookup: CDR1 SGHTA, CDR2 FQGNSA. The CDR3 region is CASSLKGRGNTEAFF. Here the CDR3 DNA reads TGTGCCAGCAGCTTGAAGGGGAGGGGAAACACTGAAGCTTTCTTT.